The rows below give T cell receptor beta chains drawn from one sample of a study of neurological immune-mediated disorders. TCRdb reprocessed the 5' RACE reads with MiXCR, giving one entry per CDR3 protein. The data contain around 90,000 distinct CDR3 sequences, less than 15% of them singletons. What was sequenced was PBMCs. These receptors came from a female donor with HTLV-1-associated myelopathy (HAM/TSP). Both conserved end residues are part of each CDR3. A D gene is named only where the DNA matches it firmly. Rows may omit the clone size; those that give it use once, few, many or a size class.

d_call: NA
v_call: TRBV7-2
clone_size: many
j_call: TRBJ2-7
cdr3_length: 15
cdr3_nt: TGTGCCAGCAGCACCGTACCGGGTCTCCACTACGAGCAGTACTTC
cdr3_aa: CASSTVPGLHYEQYF

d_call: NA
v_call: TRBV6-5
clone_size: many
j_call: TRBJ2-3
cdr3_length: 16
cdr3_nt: TGTGCCAGCAGAGGCAGTCAAGGGGGGAGCACAGATACGCAGTATTTT
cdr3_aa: CASRGSQGGSTDTQYF

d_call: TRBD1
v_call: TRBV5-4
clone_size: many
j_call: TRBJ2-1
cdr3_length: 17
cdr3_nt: TGTGCCAGCAGCCTTTTCGGGAGGACAGGGGGATACAATGAGCAGTTCTTC
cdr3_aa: CASSLFGRTGGYNEQFF

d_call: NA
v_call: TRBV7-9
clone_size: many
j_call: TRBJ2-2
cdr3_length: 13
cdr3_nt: TGTGCCAGCAGAAACCGGGTAGCGGGGGAGCTGTTTTTT
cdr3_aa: CASRNRVAGELFF

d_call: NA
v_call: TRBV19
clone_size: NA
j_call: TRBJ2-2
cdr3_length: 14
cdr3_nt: TGTGCCAGTCTGGGGCAAGCGAACACCGGGGAGCTGTTTTTT
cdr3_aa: CASLGQANTGELFF

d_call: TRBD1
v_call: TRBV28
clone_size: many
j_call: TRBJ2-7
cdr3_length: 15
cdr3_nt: TGTGCCAGCTTGACTCTCGGGACAGGGGCCCACGAGCAGTACTTC
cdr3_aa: CASLTLGTGAHEQYF

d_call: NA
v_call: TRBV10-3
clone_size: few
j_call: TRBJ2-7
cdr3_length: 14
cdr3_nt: TGTGCCATCAGTGAGTCGAAACGGGACTACGAGCAGTACTTC
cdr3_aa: CAISESKRDYEQYF

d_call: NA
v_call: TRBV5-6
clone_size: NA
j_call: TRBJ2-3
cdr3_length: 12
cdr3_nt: TGTGCCAGCAGCCCGACGGCAGATACGCAGTATTTT
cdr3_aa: CASSPTADTQYF

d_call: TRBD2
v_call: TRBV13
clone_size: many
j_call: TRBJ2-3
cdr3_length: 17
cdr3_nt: TGTGCCAGCAGCCCGATGACTAGCGGGGGGTCTACAGATACGCAGTATTTT
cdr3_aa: CASSPMTSGGSTDTQYF

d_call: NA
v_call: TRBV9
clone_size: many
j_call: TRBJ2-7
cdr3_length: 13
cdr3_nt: TGTGCCAGCAGTAAAAGCACGGGTACCGAGCAGTACTTC
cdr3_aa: CASSKSTGTEQYF

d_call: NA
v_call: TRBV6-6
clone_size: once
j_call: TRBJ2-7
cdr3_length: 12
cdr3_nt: TGTTCCAACAGTTACCTGGGGGACGAGCAGTACTTC
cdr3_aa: CSNSYLGDEQYF

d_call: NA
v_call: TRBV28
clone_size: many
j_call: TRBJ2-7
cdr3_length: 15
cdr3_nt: TGTGCCAGCAGTTCTACTTCTAGGGCCGGGGGCGAGCAGTACTTC
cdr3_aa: CASSSTSRAGGEQYF

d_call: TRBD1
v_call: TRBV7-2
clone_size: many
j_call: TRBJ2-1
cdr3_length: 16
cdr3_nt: TGTGCCAGCAGCTGGAATACAGGGGACTCCTACAATGAGCAGTTCTTC
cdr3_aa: CASSWNTGDSYNEQFF

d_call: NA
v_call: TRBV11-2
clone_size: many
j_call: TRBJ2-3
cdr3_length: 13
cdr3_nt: TGTGCCAGCAGCTTGCCAGGCACAGATACGCAGTATTTT
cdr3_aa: CASSLPGTDTQYF

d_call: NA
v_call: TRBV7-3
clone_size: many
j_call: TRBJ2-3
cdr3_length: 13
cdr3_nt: TGTGCCAGCAGCCAGGTTTTCACAGATACGCAGTATTTT
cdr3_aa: CASSQVFTDTQYF

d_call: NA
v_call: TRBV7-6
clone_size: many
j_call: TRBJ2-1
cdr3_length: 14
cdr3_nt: TGTGCCAGCAGCTTAGCGCCGGGTGGTAATGAGCAGTTCTTC
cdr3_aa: CASSLAPGGNEQFF

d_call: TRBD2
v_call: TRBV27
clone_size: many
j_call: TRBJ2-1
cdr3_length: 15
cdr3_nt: TGTGCCAGCAGTTACGATCCTAGCGGTTACAATGAGCAGTTCTTC
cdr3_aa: CASSYDPSGYNEQFF

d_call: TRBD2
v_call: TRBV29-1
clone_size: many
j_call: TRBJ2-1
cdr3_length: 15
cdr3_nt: TGCAGCGTGGGGGCCTTAGCGGGGGCCAGCTTGAGGCAGTTCTTC
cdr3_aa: CSVGALAGASLRQFF

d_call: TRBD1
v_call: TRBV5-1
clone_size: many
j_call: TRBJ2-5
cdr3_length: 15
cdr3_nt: TGCGCCAGCAGCTTGGGGGACAGGGGTAGCGAGACCCAGTACTTC
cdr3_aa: CASSLGDRGSETQYF

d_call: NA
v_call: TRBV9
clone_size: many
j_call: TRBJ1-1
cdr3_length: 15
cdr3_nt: TGTGCCAGCAGCGTAGCTGGGGTGCGGGACACTGAAGCTTTCTTT
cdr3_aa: CASSVAGVRDTEAFF

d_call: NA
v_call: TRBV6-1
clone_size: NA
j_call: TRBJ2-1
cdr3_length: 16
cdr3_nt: TGTGCCAGCAGTGTTTCCGGCCGCGGGACCTACAATGAGCAGTTCTTC
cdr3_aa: CASSVSGRGTYNEQFF

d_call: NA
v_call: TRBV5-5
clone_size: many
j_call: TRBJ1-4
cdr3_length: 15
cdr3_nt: TGTGCCAGCAGCTTCGCTTTGGGGGGAAATGAAAAACTGTTTTTT
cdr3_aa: CASSFALGGNEKLFF

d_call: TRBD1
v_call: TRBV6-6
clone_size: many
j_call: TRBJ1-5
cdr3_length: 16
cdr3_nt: TGTGCCAGCAGAAACACAGGGGAGAGTGGCAATCAGCCCCAGCATTTT
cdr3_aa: CASRNTGESGNQPQHF

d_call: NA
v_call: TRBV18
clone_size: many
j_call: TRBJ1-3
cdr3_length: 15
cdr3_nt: TGTGCCAGCTCACACAGGGACAACTCTGGAAACACCATATATTTT
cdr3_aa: CASSHRDNSGNTIYF

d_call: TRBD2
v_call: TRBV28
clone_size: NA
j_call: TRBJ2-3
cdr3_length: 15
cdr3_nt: TGTGCCAGCAGCCTTAGCGGGGGCGCCAGAGATACGCAGTATTTT
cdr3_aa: CASSLSGGARDTQYF

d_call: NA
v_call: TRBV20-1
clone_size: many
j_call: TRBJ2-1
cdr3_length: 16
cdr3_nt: TGCAGTGCTAGAGATTGGGGGACCCTCTCCTACAATGAGCAGTTCTTC
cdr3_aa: CSARDWGTLSYNEQFF

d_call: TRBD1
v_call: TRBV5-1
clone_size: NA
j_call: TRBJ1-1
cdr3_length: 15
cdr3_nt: TGCGCCAGCAGCCTAATGGGACAGTCGAACACTGAAGCTTTCTTT
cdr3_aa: CASSLMGQSNTEAFF

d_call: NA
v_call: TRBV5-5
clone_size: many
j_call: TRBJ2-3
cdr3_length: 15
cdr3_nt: TGTGCCAGCAGCTTGGATGGACAAAGCACAGATACGCAGTATTTT
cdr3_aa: CASSLDGQSTDTQYF

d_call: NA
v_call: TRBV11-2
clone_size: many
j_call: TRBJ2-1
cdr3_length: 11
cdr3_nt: TGTGCCAGCAGCTACTACGATGAGCAGTTCTTC
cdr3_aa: CASSYYDEQFF

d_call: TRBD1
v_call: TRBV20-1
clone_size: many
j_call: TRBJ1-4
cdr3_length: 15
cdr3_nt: TGCAGTGCTAGGTCCCCGCGGACAGGGAATGAAAAACTGTTTTTT
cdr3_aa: CSARSPRTGNEKLFF

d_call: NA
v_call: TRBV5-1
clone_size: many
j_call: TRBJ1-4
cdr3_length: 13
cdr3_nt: TGCGCCAGCAGCTTGATTCTTAATGAAAAACTGTTTTTT
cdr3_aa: CASSLILNEKLFF

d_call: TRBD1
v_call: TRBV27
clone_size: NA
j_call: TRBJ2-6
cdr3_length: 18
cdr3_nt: TGTGCCAGCAGTTTATCGCGGACAGGGAAATCTCTGGCCAACGTCCTGACTTTC
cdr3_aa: CASSLSRTGKSLANVLTF

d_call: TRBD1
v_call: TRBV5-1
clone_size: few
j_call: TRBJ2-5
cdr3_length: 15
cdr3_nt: TGCGCCAGCAGCTTGGCCCGGGACAGCCAAGAGACCCAGTACTTC
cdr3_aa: CASSLARDSQETQYF

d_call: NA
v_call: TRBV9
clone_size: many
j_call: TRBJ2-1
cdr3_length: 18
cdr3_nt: TGTGCCAGCAGCGCAGGCCTTGGGGGGATAAGCTCCTACAATGAGCAGTTCTTC
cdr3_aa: CASSAGLGGISSYNEQFF

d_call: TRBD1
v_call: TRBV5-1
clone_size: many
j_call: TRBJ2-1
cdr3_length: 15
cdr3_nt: TGCGCCAGCAGCTATGACCCGGGACAGGCTACCGAGCAGTTCTTC
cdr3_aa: CASSYDPGQATEQFF

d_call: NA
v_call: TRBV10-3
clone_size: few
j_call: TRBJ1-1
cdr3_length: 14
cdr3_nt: TGTGCCATCACCCGGACAGTTATGAACACTGAAGCTTTCTTT
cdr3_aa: CAITRTVMNTEAFF

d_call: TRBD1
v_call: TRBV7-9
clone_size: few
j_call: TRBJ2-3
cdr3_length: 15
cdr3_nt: TGTGCCAGCAGCTTATCGCGGACAGGGATGGATACGCAGTATTTT
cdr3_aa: CASSLSRTGMDTQYF

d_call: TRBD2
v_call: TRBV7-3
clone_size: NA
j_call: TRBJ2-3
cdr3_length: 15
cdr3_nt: TGTGCCAGCAGCACGACTAGCGGAAGCACAGATACGCAGTATTTT
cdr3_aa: CASSTTSGSTDTQYF

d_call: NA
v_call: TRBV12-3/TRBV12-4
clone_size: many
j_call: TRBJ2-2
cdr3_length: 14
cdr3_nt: TGTGCCAGCAGTTTAGGAGGATTAGGCGGGGAGCTGTTTTTT
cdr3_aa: CASSLGGLGGELFF

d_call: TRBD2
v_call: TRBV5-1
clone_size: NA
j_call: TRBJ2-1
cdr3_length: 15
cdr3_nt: TGCGCCAGCAGCTACCGCTCCGGGGGGAACAATGAGCAGTTCTTC
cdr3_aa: CASSYRSGGNNEQFF

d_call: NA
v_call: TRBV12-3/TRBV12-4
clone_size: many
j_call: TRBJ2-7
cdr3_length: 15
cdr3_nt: TGTGCCAGCAGTACAAAGGGACAAGACCTCTACGAGCAGTACTTC
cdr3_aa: CASSTKGQDLYEQYF

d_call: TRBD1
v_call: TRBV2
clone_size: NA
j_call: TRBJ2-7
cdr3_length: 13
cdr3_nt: TGTGCCAGCAGTGAACAGGGGGAGTACGAGCAGTACTTC
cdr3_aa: CASSEQGEYEQYF

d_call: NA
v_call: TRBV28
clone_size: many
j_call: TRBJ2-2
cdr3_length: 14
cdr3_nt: TGTGCCACCATGGAGAGTCCGAACACCGGGGAGCTGTTTTTT
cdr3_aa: CATMESPNTGELFF

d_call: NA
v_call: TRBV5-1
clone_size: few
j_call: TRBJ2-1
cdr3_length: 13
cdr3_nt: TGCGCCAGCAACCCAGGGGCCTACAATGAGCAGTTCTTC
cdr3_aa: CASNPGAYNEQFF

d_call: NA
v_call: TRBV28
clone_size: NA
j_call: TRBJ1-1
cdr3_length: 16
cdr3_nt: TGTGCCAGCAGTTTCCCATATGGGGACATGAACACTGAAGCTTTCTTT
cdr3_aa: CASSFPYGDMNTEAFF

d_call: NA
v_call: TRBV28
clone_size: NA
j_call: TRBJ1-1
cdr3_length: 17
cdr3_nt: TGTGCCAGCAGTCCCTCCCAGGGTAGTTGTTTGAACACTGAAGCTTTCTTT
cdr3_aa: CASSPSQGSCLNTEAFF

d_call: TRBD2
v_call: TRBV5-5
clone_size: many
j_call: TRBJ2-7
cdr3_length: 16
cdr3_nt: TGTGCCAGCAGTTTTTACGGGGGGGCTCCGGAATACGAGCAGTACTTC
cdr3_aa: CASSFYGGAPEYEQYF

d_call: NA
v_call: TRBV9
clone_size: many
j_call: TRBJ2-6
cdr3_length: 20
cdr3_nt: TGTGCCAGCAGCGTAGCCGGAGATACACCTCCGATCTCTGGGGCCAACGTCCTGACTTTC
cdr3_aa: CASSVAGDTPPISGANVLTF

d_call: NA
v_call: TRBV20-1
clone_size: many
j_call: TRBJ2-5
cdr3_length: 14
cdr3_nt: TGCAGTGCTAGAGATTTCAGCATTCCAGAGACCCAGTACTTC
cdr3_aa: CSARDFSIPETQYF

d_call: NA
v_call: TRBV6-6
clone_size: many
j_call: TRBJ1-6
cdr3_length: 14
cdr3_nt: TGTGCCAGCAGTTACCGGGAGTATAATTCACCCCTCCACTTT
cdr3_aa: CASSYREYNSPLHF

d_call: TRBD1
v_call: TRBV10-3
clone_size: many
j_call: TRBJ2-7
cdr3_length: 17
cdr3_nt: TGTGCCATCAGCGACCCGGCAGAGGGGGCGAGGAGTGGCGAGCAGTACTTC
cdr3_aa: CAISDPAEGARSGEQYF